This entry concerns a single TCR beta chain. The junction shows a germline mismatch at one end, possibly a read error. The CDR3 regions of TCR beta were amplified from RNA transcripts. The HTBI primer set drove a first-round RT-PCR of the TCR CDR3. TCRdb re-called the multiplex PCR reads with MiXCR, one entry per CDR3 protein. Among a few hundred thousand distinct CDR3 sequences listed, 11% to 15% were seen once. This sample is part of a study of T cells in Graves' hyperthyroidism and ophthalmopathy. Study-wide background: At initial diagnosis, before any treatment had begun, peripheral blood was obtained.

The diagnoses drew upon clinical symptoms, serum thyroxine and TRAb, thyroid ultrasound and orbital computed tomography. The CDR3 loop spans 12 amino acids. Germline assignment: CDR1 SGHAT and CDR2 FQNNGV. V usage is TRBV11-2 and J usage is TRBJ2-5; unclear D gene. This TCR was recovered from a woman younger than 45 with Graves' hyperthyroidism that later progressed to Graves' ophthalmopathy. Material: blood. The CDR3: CASSLSRETEYF. The CDR3 region has the DNA TGTGCCAGCAGCCTTTCAAGAGAGACCGAGTACTTC. Complete variable domain (other parts from reference TRBV11-2 and TRBJ2-5): EAGVAQSPRYKIIEKRQSVAFWCNPISGHATLYWYQQILGQGPKLLIQFQNNGVVDDSQLPKDRFSAERLKGVDSTLKIQPAKLEDSAVYLCASSLSRETEYFGPGTRLLVL.